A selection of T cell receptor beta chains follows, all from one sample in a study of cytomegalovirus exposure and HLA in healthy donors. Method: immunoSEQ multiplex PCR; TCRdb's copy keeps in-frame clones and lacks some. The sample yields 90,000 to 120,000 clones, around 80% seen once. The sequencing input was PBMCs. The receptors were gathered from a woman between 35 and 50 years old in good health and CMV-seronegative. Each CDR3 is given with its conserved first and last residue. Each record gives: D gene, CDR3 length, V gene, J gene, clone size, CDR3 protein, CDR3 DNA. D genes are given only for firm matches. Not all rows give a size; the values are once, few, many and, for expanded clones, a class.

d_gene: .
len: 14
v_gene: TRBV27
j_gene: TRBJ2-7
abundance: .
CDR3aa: CASSLNYRSYEQYF
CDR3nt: TGTGCCAGCAGTTTAAACTACCGCTCCTACGAGCAGTACTTC

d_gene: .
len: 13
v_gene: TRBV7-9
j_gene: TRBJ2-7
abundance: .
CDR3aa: CASSLGSGYEQYF
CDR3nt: TGTGCCAGCAGCTTAGGTTCGGGATACGAGCAGTACTTC

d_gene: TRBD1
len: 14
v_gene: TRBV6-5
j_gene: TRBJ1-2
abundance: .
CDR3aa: CASSEHRQGAGYTF
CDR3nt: TGTGCCAGCAGTGAACACCGGCAGGGGGCTGGCTACACCTTC

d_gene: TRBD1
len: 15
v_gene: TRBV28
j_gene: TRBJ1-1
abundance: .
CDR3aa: CASSDRGAPNTDAFF
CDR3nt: TGTGCCAGCAGCGACAGGGGCGCCCCTAACACTGATGCTTTCTTT

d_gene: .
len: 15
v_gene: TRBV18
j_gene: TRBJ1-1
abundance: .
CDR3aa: CASSRTPGAGAEAFF
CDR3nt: TGTGCCAGCTCCCGCACCCCAGGGGCGGGGGCTGAAGCTTTCTTT

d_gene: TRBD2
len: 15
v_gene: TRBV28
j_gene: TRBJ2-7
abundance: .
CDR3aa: CASSLPTSGETEQYF
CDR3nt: TGTGCCAGCAGTTTACCGACTAGCGGGGAAACCGAGCAGTACTTC

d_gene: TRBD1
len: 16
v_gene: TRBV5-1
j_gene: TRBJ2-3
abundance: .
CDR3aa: CASSRADRKSTDTQYF
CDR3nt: TGCGCCAGCAGCCGAGCGGACAGGAAAAGCACAGATACGCAGTATTTT

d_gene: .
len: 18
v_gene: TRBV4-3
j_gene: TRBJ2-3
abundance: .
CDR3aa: CASSQEGAPAVSTDTQYF
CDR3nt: TGCGCCAGCAGCCAAGAGGGGGCACCAGCGGTAAGCACAGATACGCAGTATTTT

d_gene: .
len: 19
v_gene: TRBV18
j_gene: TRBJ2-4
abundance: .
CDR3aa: CASSQIPGFSAGTKNIQYF
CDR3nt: TGTGCCAGCTCACAGATCCCGGGATTTAGCGCGGGGACCAAAAACATTCAGTACTTC

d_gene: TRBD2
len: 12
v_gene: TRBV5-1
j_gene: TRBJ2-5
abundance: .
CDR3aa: CASSQAGETQYF
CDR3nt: TGCGCCAGCAGCCAAGCGGGGGAGACCCAGTACTTC

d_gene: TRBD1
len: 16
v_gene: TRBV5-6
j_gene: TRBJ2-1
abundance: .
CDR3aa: CASRDLGQGSYNEQFF
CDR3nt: TGTGCCAGCAGGGACCTCGGACAGGGGTCCTACAATGAGCAGTTCTTC

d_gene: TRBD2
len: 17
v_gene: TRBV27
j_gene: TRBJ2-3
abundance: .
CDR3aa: CASSYTTTSGGSDTQYF
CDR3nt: TGTGCCAGCAGCTACACCACGACTAGCGGGGGTTCAGATACGCAGTATTTT

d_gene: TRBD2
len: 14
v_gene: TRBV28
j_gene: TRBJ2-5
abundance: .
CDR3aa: CASSTTSGSGTQYF
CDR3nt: TGTGCCAGCAGTACGACTAGCGGGAGTGGGACCCAGTACTTC

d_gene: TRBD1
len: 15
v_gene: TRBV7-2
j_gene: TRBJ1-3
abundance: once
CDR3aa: CASSSVGQGVNTIYF
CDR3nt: TGTGCCAGCAGCTCAGTTGGACAGGGCGTAAACACCATATATTTT

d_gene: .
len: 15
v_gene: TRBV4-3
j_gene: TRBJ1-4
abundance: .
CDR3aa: CASSPTRAYNEKLFF
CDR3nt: TGCGCCAGCAGCCCAACCAGGGCCTATAATGAAAAACTGTTTTTT

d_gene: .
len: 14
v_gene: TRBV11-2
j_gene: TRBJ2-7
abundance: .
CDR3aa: CASSLDRNSYEQYF
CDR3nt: TGTGCCAGCAGCTTAGACAGGAACTCCTACGAGCAGTACTTC

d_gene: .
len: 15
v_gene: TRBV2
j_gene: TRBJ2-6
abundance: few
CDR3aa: CASSDSGSGANVLTF
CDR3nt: TGTGCCAGCAGTGACTCAGGCTCTGGGGCCAACGTCCTGACTTTC

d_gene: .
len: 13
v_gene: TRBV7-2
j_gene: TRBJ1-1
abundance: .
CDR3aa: CASSRNNREKAFF
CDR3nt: TGTGCCAGCAGCCGAAATAACAGGGAGAAAGCTTTCTTT

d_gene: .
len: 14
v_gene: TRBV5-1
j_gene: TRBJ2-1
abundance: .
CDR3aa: CASSSGDSYNEQFF
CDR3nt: TGCGCCAGCAGTAGCGGCGACTCCTACAATGAGCAGTTCTTC

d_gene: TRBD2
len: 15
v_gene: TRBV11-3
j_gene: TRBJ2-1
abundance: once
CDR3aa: CASSPGTSRYNEQFF
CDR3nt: TGTGCCAGCAGCCCGGGGACTAGCAGATACAATGAGCAGTTCTTC

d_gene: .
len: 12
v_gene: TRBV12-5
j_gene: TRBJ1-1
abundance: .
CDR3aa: CASGLSQAEAFF
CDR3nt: TGTGCTAGTGGTTTGTCGCAGGCTGAAGCTTTCTTT

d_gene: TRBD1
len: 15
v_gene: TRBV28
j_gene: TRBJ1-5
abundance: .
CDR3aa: CASSAGTGGNQPQHF
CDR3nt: TGTGCCAGCAGTGCCGGGACAGGGGGCAATCAGCCCCAGCATTTT

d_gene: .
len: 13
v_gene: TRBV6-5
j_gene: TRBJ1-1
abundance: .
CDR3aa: CASSYSRTVEAFF
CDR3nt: TGTGCCAGCAGTTACTCTCGGACAGTTGAAGCTTTCTTT

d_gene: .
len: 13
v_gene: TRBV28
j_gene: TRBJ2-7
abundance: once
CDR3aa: CASSLYDDYEQYF
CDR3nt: TGTGCCAGCAGTTTATATGACGACTACGAGCAGTACTTC

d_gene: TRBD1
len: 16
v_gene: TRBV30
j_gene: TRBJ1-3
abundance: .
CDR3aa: CAWSPGTGISGNTIYF
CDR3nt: TGTGCCTGGAGTCCCGGGACAGGGATCTCTGGAAACACCATATATTTT

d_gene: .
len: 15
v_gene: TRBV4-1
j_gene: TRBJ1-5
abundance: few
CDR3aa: CASSQEPSSNQPQHF
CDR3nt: TGCGCCAGCAGCCAAGAACCGAGCAGCAATCAGCCCCAGCATTTT

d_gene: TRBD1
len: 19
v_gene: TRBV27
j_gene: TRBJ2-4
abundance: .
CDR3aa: CASSLYTGTAALAKNIQYF
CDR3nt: TGTGCCAGCAGTTTGTATACCGGGACAGCTGCGCTGGCCAAAAACATTCAGTACTTC

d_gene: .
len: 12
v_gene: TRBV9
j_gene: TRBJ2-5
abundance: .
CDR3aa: CASSVGGETQYF
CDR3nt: TGTGCCAGCAGCGTAGGAGGAGAGACCCAGTACTTC

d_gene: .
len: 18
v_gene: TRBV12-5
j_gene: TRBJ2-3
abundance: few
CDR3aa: CASGLGTKGETSTDTQYF
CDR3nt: TGTGCTAGTGGTTTGGGTACGAAGGGGGAAACTAGCACAGATACGCAGTATTTT

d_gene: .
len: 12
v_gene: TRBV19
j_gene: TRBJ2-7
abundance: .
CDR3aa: CASSTTYSEQYF
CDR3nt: TGTGCCAGTAGTACGACATATTCCGAGCAGTACTTC

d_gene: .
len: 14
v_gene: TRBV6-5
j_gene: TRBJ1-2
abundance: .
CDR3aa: CASSRSRNLYGYTF
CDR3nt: TGTGCCAGCAGTCGAAGTCGAAACCTATATGGCTACACCTTC

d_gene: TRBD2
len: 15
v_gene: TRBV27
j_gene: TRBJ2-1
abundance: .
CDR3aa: CASRTSGIVGNEQFF
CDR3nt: TGTGCCAGCCGGACTAGCGGGATAGTGGGTAATGAGCAGTTCTTC

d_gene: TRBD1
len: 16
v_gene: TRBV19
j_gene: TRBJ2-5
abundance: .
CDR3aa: CASSNPGQGARETQYF
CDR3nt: TGTGCCAGTAGTAACCCGGGACAGGGGGCGAGGGAGACCCAGTACTTC

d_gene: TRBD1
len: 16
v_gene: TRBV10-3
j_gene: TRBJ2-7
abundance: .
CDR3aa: CAISESGTGGPYEQYF
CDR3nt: TGTGCCATCAGTGAGTCGGGGACAGGGGGCCCCTACGAGCAGTACTTC

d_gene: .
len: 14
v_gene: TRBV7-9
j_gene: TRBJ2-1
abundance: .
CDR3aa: CSSLGGAGSPEQFF
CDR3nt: TGTTCCAGCCTGGGCGGGGCAGGGAGTCCTGAGCAGTTCTTC